The 11 T cell receptor beta chains listed next were all sequenced from one sample in a study of blood T cell repertoires in COVID-19. Here immunoSEQ multiplex PCR was the method, and the copy in TCRdb shows in-frame clones only, minus some. The sample carries under 40,000 clones, less than 85% recorded once. The sequencing input was peripheral blood. Receptors originate from a woman in her seventies with acute or convalescent COVID-19.

This clone has just a few counts. The chain recombines TRBV19 with TRBJ1-5; D perhaps matches TRBD1 (5 bases). The CDR3 is 16 amino acids. Trimming shortened V by 4 bases and J by 4 bases, and 17 bases separated the two germline ends. CDR1 is LNHDA and CDR2 is SQIVND in the germline V gene (reference sequence). Here the CDR3 reads CASSRVGSGGNQPQHF. The CDR3 DNA reads TGTGCCAGTAGTAGGGTGGGGTCGGGGGGTAATCAGCCCCAGCATTTT.

Comments on this clone: Germline is not matched at one junction end, which may reflect a read error. This chain uses TRBV2 with TRBJ2-4; D ambiguous. Germline-derived CDR1 and CDR2 are SNHLY and FYNNEI. This CDR3 spans 10 amino acids. The CDR3 loop is CASSDSGLRF. The CDR3 nucleotides read TGTGCCAGCAGTGATAGTGGGCTACGTTTC.

This chain uses TRBV11-1 with TRBJ2-5; TRBD1 is a possible D gene (6 bases). Germline V gene sequence: CDR1 SGHAT, CDR2 FQDESV (reference sequence). The CDR3 has 13 amino acids. Deletions cut 4 bases from V and 4 bases from J, with 10 bases between. The CDR3 region has the DNA TGTGCCAGCAGCTCCCGGACAGCAGAGACCCAGTACTTC. Translation: CASSSRTAETQYF.

This chain links TRBV18 with TRBJ2-7; weak D call: TRBD1 (6 bases). The CDR3 length is 15 residues. Trimming cost V 8 bases and J 0 bases, with 17 bases left between them. CDR1 and CDR2 (germline): KGHSH, LQKENI. The DNA of the CDR3 is TGTGCCAGCCCTTCACCTGACAGGAGCTCCTACGAGCAGTACTTC. Its translation is CASPSPDRSSYEQYF.

The CDR3 sequence is CASSEPLPLAGGTDTQYF. The CDR3 region has the DNA TGTGCCAGCAGTGAACCCCTCCCACTAGCGGGGGGCACAGATACGCAGTATTTT. The V gene is TRBV2, the J gene TRBJ2-3; TRBD2 matches at 11 bases. CDR1 is SNHLY and CDR2 is FYNNEI in the germline V gene. The CDR3 has 18 residues. The V gene end was trimmed by 2 bases and the J gene end by 1 base; junction bases not matched to a gene: 8.

The V gene is TRBV2, the J gene TRBJ2-2, with TRBD2 matching 9 bases. This CDR3 is built from 14 residues. Germline lookup yields CDR1 SNHLY and CDR2 FYNNEI. Germline trimming cut 7 bases from V and 1 base from J; bases unmatched to any gene: 1. The CDR3, as DNA: TGTGCCAGCACGACTAGCGGGAACACCGGGGAGCTGTTTTTT. Its protein is CASTTSGNTGELFF.

The chain is built from TRBV7-9 and TRBJ2-1; TRBD2 agrees at 7 bases. The germline CDR1 and CDR2 sequences are SEHNR and FQNEAQ (reference sequence). CDR3 length: 17 residues. Trimming removed 5 bases from V and 4 bases from J; junction bases left unmatched: 14. The CDR3 DNA reads TGTGCCAGCAGCCCGCCTGGGCTTAGCGGGCAATACAATGAGCAGTTCTTC. Its protein is CASSPPGLSGQYNEQFF.

CDR3 nucleotide sequence: TGTGCCAGTAGGACCAGGGAGGCGACCGGGGAGCTGTTTTTT. Its protein product is CASRTREATGELFF. V usage is TRBV19 and J usage is TRBJ2-2; possibly TRBD2 for D (6 bases). CDR3 length: 14 residues. Germline V gives CDR1 LNHDA, CDR2 SQIVND (reference sequence). Trimming shortened V by 6 bases and J by 5 bases, and 13 bases separated the two germline ends.

This clone came up once. The J gene is TRBJ2-7, the V gene TRBV9, with D uncertain. The CDR3 totals 12 residues. Looked up from germline, CDR1 is SGDLS and CDR2 is YYNGEE. V was shortened by 3 bases and J by 0 bases, with 4 bases between the two germline ends. The CDR3 region is CASSASSYEQYF. The CDR3 DNA reads TGTGCCAGCAGCGCTAGCTCCTACGAGCAGTACTTC.

The chain joins TRBV5-1 to TRBJ2-7; the match to TRBD1 covers 11 bases. V was clipped by 1 base and J by 0 bases; unmatched bases: 3. Germline V gene lookup returns CDR1 SGHRS and CDR2 YFSETQ. The CDR3 covers 16 residues. CDR3 amino acids: CASSLLGTGGSYEQYF. CDR3 DNA sequence: TGCGCCAGCAGCTTGCTCGGGACAGGGGGCTCCTACGAGCAGTACTTC.

This sequence joins TRBV24-1 and TRBJ2-1; possibly TRBD2 for D (6 bases). The ends were cut back, 8 bases at V and 14 bases at J, with 12 bases in the middle. The CDR3 is 10 residues long. Germline loops: CDR1 KGHDR, CDR2 SFDVKD. CDR3 sequence reads: CATNGRVKFF. The CDR3 nucleotides read TGTGCCACCAACGGGAGAGTTAAGTTCTTC.